Listed below are T cell receptor beta chains from one sample, sequenced in a study of monozygotic twins with inflammatory bowel disease. TCRdb re-called the 5' RACE reads; every CDR3 protein appears as one record, without DNA. The data include approximately 400,000 distinct CDR3 sequences; the top ten clones carry under 3%. The sequenced sample consisted of blood. These receptors all come from a human donor with ulcerative colitis or Crohn's disease, or a healthy co-twin of an affected twin (not recorded which). Each CDR3 is given with its conserved first and last residue. Each record gives: V gene, J gene, CDR3 length, CDR3 protein.

>TRBV27|TRBJ2-2|14
CASSLFFTIGELFF
>TRBV4-3|TRBJ2-3|16
CASSQAPGPSGDTQYF
>TRBV18|TRBJ1-6|12
CASSPNNSPLHF
>TRBV10-3|TRBJ1-3|14
CAIKRQVDGNTIYF
>TRBV7-2|TRBJ2-7|13
CASSRIGAGAQYF
>TRBV28|TRBJ1-4|15
CACGTGRLTNEKLFF
>TRBV10-3|TRBJ2-3|14
CAISDGLAGGAQYF
>TRBV15|TRBJ1-3|14
CATGAGASGNTIYF
>TRBV11-2|TRBJ2-1|18
CASSSNIGLWTSYNEQFF
>TRBV6-4|TRBJ2-1|17
CASSVGLAGSSYNEQFF
>TRBV5-1|TRBJ2-7|15
CASSHTSGGTYEQYF
>TRBV28|TRBJ2-5|15
CASSFGQGGRETQYF
>TRBV19|TRBJ2-1|14
CASSGFRSYNEQFF
>TRBV30|TRBJ1-2|13
CAWSRDRGQGYTF
>TRBV7-9|TRBJ2-7|15
CASSPNRGRAYEQYF
>TRBV5-8|TRBJ2-5|13
CASSLRQEETQYF
>TRBV7-8|TRBJ2-7|16
CASSLVWTDPSYEQYF
>TRBV7-2|TRBJ1-6|15
CASSSDRGKVSPLHF
>TRBV6-5|TRBJ2-3|15
CASSYSINPADTQYF
>TRBV9|TRBJ2-1|14
CASRLNSGEGEQFF
>TRBV7-2|TRBJ2-2|14
CASSPGLNTGELFF
>TRBV15|TRBJ1-6|14
CATSRAGAYSPLHF